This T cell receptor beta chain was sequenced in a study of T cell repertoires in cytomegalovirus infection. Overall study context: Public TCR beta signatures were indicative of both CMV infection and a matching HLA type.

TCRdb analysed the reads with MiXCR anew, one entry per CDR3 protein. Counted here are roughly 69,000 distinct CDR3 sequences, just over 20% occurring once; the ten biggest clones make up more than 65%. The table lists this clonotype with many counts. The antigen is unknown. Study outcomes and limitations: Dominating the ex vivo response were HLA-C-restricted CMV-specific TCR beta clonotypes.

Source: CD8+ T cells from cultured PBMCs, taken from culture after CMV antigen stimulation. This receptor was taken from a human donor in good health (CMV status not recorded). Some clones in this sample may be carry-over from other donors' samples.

CDR3: CASSPGGLNQPQHF. CDR3 bases: TGTGCCAGCAGCCCCGGGGGGCTCAATCAGCCCCAGCATTTT. The J gene is TRBJ1-5, the V gene TRBV7-9; a possible D gene is TRBD1 (6 bases). Trimming cost V 5 bases and J 3 bases, with 11 bases left between them. The CDR3 spans 14 residues. Germline CDR1 reads SEHNR; CDR2 reads FQNEAQ (reference sequence).